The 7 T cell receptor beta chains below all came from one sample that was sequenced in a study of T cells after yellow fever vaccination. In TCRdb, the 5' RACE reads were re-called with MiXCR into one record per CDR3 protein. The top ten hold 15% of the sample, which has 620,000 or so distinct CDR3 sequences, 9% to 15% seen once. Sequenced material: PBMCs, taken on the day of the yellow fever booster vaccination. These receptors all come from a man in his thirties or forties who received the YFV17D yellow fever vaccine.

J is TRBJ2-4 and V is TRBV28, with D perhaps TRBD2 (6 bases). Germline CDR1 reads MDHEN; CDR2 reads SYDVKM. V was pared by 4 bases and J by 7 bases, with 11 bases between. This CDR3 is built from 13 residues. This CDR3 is CASSSRDLNIQYF. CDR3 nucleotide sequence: TGTGCCAGCAGTTCCAGGGACTTGAACATTCAGTACTTC. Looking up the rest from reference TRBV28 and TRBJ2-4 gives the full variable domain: DVKVTQSSRYLVKRTGEKVFLECVQDMDHENMFWYRQDPGLGLRLIYFSYDVKMKEKGDIPEGYSVSREKKERFSLILESASTNQTSMYLCASSSRDLNIQYFGAGTRLSVL.

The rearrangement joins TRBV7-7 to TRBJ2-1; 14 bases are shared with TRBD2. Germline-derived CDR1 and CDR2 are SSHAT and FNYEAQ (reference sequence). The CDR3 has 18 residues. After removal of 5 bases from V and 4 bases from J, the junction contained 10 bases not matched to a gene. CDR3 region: CASSPGTSGRIRYNEQFF. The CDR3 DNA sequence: TGTGCCAGCAGCCCCGGGACTAGCGGGAGAATTAGGTACAATGAGCAGTTCTTC.

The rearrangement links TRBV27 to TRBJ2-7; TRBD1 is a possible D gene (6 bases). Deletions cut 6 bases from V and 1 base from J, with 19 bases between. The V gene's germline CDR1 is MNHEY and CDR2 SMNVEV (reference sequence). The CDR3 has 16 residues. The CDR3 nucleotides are TGTGCCAGCAGGAGAATACCCACAGGGCCTTCCTACGAGCAGTACTTC. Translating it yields CASRRIPTGPSYEQYF.

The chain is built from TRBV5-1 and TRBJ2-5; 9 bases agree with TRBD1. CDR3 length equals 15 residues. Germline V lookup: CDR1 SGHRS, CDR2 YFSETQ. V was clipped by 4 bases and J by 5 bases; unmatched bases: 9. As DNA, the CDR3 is TGCGCCAGCAGCGTGGGACAGGGTGTACTGGAGACCCAGTACTTC. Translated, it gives CASSVGQGVLETQYF.

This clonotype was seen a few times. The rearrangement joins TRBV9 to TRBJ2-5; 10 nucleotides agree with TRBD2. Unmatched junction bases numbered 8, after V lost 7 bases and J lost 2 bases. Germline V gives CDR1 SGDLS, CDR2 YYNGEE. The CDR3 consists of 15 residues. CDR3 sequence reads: CASSKAGGIQETQYF. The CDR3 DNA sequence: TGTGCCAGCTCCAAAGCGGGAGGGATTCAAGAGACCCAGTACTTC.

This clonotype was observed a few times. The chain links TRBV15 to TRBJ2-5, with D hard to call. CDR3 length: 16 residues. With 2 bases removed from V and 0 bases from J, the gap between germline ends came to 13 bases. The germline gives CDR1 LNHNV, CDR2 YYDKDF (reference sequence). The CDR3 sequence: CATSRSYQVHQETQYF. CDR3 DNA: TGTGCCACCAGCAGATCGTACCAGGTTCACCAAGAGACCCAGTACTTC.

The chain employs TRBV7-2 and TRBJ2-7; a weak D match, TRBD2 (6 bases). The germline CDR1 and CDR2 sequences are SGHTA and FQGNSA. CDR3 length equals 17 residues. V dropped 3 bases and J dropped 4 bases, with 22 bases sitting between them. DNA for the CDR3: TGTGCCAGCAGCTTTGGCCCCCCGGGACTCACTCCATACGAGCAGTACTTC. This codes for CASSFGPPGLTPYEQYF.